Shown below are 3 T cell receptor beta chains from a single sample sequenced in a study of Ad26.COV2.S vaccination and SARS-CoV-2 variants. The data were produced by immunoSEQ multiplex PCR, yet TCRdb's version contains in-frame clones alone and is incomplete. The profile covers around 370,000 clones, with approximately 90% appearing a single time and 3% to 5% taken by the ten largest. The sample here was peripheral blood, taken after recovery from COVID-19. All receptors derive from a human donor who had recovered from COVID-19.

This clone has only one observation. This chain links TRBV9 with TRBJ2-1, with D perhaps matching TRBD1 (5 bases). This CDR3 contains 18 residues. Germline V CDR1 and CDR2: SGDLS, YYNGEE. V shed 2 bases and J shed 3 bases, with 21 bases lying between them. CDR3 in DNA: TGTGCCAGCAGCGTGGGGCCCCCTCTTGCCCCGGGCTACAATGAGCAGTTCTTC. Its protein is CASSVGPPLAPGYNEQFF.

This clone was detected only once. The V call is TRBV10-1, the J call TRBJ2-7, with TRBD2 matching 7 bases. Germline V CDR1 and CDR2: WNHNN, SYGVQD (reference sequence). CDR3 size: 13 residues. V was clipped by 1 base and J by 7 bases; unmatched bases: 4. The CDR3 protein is CASSEWRGSEQYF. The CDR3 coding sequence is TGCGCCAGCAGTGAGTGGCGGGGGTCTGAGCAGTACTTC.

CDR3 nucleotide sequence: TGTGCCAGCAGTGACTCCCCCCTTGCGGGGGGGACCAGAAACACCGGGGAGCTGTTTTTT. Protein: CASSDSPLAGGTRNTGELFF. The chain links TRBV6-4 to TRBJ2-2; TRBD2 matches 9 bases. The CDR3 has 20 residues. The trim removed 0 bases at V and 2 bases at J, leaving 13 bases unmatched. CDR1 MRHNA and CDR2 SNTAGT come from the germline V gene.